These 28 T cell receptor beta chains originate from one sample sequenced in a study of CD8 T cells in Susac syndrome (dated by TCRdb to between 2019 and 2020). Library creation used the immunoSEQ multiplex PCR assay. RNA was extracted using the RNeasy kit, and about 0.5 to 1 microgram was reverse transcribed with random hexamers. TCRdb trimmed the raw reads at Q25, called clones with MiXCR and kept productive beta chains. Every entry covers one CDR3 protein and lists the most common genes and DNA from its rows. The table for this sample lists some 90,000 distinct CDR3 sequences; roughly 91% of them were counted only once. The ten biggest clones cover over 0.25% of the sample. Sequences were obtained from CD8+ T cells from PBMCs. The receptors come from a human donor in good health.

As concerns this clonotype: The DNA is omitted, as the CDR3 cannot be located on it reliably, and the CDR3 follows TCRdb's listing. CDR3 sequence reads: CASSFGTGTGHF. The genes are TRBV13 and TRBJ2-4; the table's D call TRBD1 went unverified against the DNA. In germline, CDR1 is PRHDT, CDR2 FYEKMQ (reference sequence). A total of 12 residues make up the CDR3, ends included.

V usage is TRBV19 and J usage is TRBJ1-6; no clear D gene. The CDR3 has 14 residues. Trimming removed 7 bases from V and 2 bases from J, with 9 bases in between. Germline values: CDR1 LNHDA, CDR2 SQIVND (reference sequence). The CDR3 DNA is TGTGCCAGTAAGCCCCGTGCCTATAATTCACCCCTCCACTTT. As protein: CASKPRAYNSPLHF.

V is TRBV15 and J is TRBJ2-5; TRBD1 agrees at 8 bases. The germline V gene has CDR1 LNHNV and CDR2 YYDKDF (reference sequence). The V and J ends lost 8 bases and 5 bases, in that order; junction bases with no gene match: 10. The CDR3 loop spans 14 amino acids. CDR3 in amino acids: CATYLDRVGETQYF. DNA of the CDR3: TGTGCCACCTACTTGGACAGGGTAGGGGAGACCCAGTACTTC. The whole variable domain, remainder taken from reference TRBV15 and TRBJ2-5, is DAMVIQNPRYQVTQFGKPVTLSCSQTLNHNVMYWYQQKSSQAPKLLFHYYDKDFNNEADTPDNFQSRRPNTSFCFLDIRSPGLGDTAMYLCATYLDRVGETQYFGPGTRLLVL.

This clonotype was seen a single time. The J gene is TRBJ2-2, the V gene TRBV10-3, with D unresolved. The V end was cut by 3 bases, the J end by 2 bases, with 13 bases between. Germline CDR1 is ENHRY and CDR2 is SYGVKD. The CDR3 contains 16 residues. CDR3 residues: CAISDSSRSNTGELFF. The CDR3 DNA reads TGTGCCATCAGTGATAGTAGCAGGTCCAACACCGGGGAGCTGTTTTTT.

V and J are TRBV7-9 and TRBJ2-7; the D is unclear. The CDR3 extends over 13 amino acids. V was trimmed by 3 bases and J by 5 bases, leaving 11 bases between them. CDR1 is SEHNR, CDR2 FQNEAQ, per germline (reference sequence). The CDR3: CASSLTEDDEQYF. DNA for the CDR3: TGTGCCAGCAGCTTGACCGAGGACGACGAGCAGTACTTC.

J is TRBJ1-1 and V is TRBV5-6, with D possibly TRBD1 on 6 matching bases. Trimming shortened V by 4 bases and J by 7 bases, and 20 bases separated the two germline ends. The germline V gene has CDR1 SGHDT and CDR2 YYEEEE. This CDR3 is built from 15 residues. The CDR3 loop is CASSPLGGLTLEAFF. CDR3 DNA sequence: TGTGCCAGCAGCCCTTTAGGGGGGCTAACCCTTGAAGCTTTCTTT.

CDR3 nucleotides: TGCAGCGTAGCCCCCGGGGGGGGTTACGAGCAGTACTTC. This translates into CSVAPGGGYEQYF. The V and J genes are TRBV29-1 and TRBJ2-7, with TRBD2 identical over 8 bases. Germline lookup yields CDR1 SQVTM and CDR2 ANQGSEA. Losses at the gene ends were 6 bases for V and 4 bases for J; bases not matched to a gene: 8. This CDR3 is built from 13 residues.

V gene TRBV19 combines with J gene TRBJ2-2; 9 nucleotides agree with TRBD1. The ends lost 4 bases at V and 1 base at J; junction bases unmatched: 1. The CDR3 covers 15 residues. Germline CDR1 and CDR2: LNHDA and SQIVND (reference sequence). The chain's CDR3 is CASSRGQGNTGELFF. The CDR3 DNA follows: TGTGCCAGTAGTAGGGGACAGGGGAACACCGGGGAGCTGTTTTTT.

V is TRBV6-1 and J is TRBJ2-5; TRBD2 matches 13 bases. V lost 6 bases to trimming and J lost 0 bases; unmatched junction nucleotides: 4. Germline V gene data show CDR1 as MNHNS and CDR2 as SASEGT. The CDR3 is made up of 16 amino acids. CDR3 nucleotide sequence: TGTGCCAGCAGGCAGACTAGCGGGGGGTACCAAGAGACCCAGTACTTC. Translating it yields CASRQTSGGYQETQYF.

The chain uses TRBV29-1 and TRBJ1-2, with TRBD1 matching 7 bases. The CDR3 consists of 12 residues. Per the germline V gene, CDR1 is SQVTM and CDR2 is ANQGSEA. V shed 7 bases and J 2 bases; nucleotides not matched to a gene: 4. CDR3 bases: TGCAGCGATCCGACAGGGAACTATGGCTACACCTTC. This codes for CSDPTGNYGYTF.

This rearrangement joins TRBV19 to TRBJ2-3, with 12 bases aligning to TRBD2. The CDR3 is 18 residues long. V gave up 7 bases and J gave up 5 bases; unmatched junction bases: 16. Per the germline V gene, CDR1 is LNHDA and CDR2 is SQIVND (reference sequence). The CDR3 DNA reads as TGTGCCAGTATTCCTAGCGGGGGGGCCCGGGGAGTTGAAGATACGCAGTATTTT. It is translated as CASIPSGGARGVEDTQYF.

The chain uses TRBV20-1 and TRBJ2-4, with D perhaps being TRBD1 or TRBD2 (5 bases each). V lost 3 bases, J lost 4 bases, and 16 bases lay in between. CDR3 size: 15 residues. Germline-derived CDR1 and CDR2 are DFQATT and SNEGSKA (reference sequence). The CDR3 here is CSARRSGTAKNIQYF. Written as DNA, the CDR3 is TGCAGTGCTAGGCGTTCCGGGACGGCTAAAAACATTCAGTACTTC.

V and J are TRBV15 and TRBJ2-7, with D perhaps matching TRBD1 (7 bases). Germline V gives CDR1 LNHNV, CDR2 YYDKDF (reference sequence). Trimming removed 2 bases from V and 6 bases from J, with 20 bases in between. The CDR3 is made up of 16 amino acids. CDR3 coding DNA: TGTGCCACCAGCAGATCCGGGACAGTTCGGAGGGCCGAGCAGTACTTC. It yields the protein CATSRSGTVRRAEQYF.

The chain is built from TRBV6-5 and TRBJ1-2, with D possibly TRBD1 on 5 matching bases. This CDR3 is 11 amino acids long. The germline V gene encodes CDR1 MNHEY and CDR2 SVGAGI. Trimming took 10 bases from V and 5 from J, leaving 11 bases between them. The CDR3 region has the DNA TGTGCCATAGGGACTGCTTATGGCTACACCTTC. Its translation: CAIGTAYGYTF.

This rearrangement joins TRBV5-1 to TRBJ2-3; the match to TRBD1 covers 7 bases. This CDR3 has 15 amino acids. V gave up 7 bases and J gave up 2 bases; unmatched junction bases: 10. CDR1 and CDR2 (germline): SGHRS, YFSETQ. CDR3 amino acids: CASGRDSSLTDTQYF. Written as DNA, the CDR3 is TGCGCCAGCGGCCGGGACAGTAGTCTCACAGATACGCAGTATTTT.

This rearrangement joins TRBV27 to TRBJ1-2, with 7 bases that match TRBD1. Per germline, CDR1 MNHEY and CDR2 SMNVEV (reference sequence). V lost 2 bases to trimming and J lost 4 bases; unmatched junction nucleotides: 4. The CDR3 is 14 amino acids. The CDR3 reads CASSLGTVGYGYTF. The CDR3 DNA reads TGTGCCAGCAGTTTAGGGACAGTAGGCTATGGCTACACCTTC.

The V call is TRBV12-3 or TRBV12-4, the J call TRBJ1-1, with D perhaps TRBD1 (6 bases). CDR3 length: 16 residues. V lost 6 bases to trimming and J lost 3 bases, with 20 bases between them. The CDR3 nucleotides read TGTGCCAGCAGCCATAGCAAACAGGGCGGTGACACTGAAGCTTTCTTT. Protein: CASSHSKQGGDTEAFF.

The chain links TRBV27 to TRBJ2-1; 10 positions agree with TRBD2. Looked up from germline, CDR1 is MNHEY and CDR2 is SMNVEV (reference sequence). The ends lost 9 bases at V and 9 bases at J; junction bases unmatched: 2. This CDR3 has 11 amino acids. CDR3 bases: TGTGCCAGTCTAGCGGGGGTTGAGCAGTTCTTC. Translating gives CASLAGVEQFF.

A word on this clonotype: One end of the junction does not line up with germline, which may come from a read error. CDR3 coding DNA: TGCAGCGTTGCTGGACAGGGGGCTCCCTACAGTGAGCAGTTCTTC. It yields the protein CSVAGQGAPYSEQFF. J is TRBJ2-1 and V is TRBV29-1; TRBD1 agrees at 11 bases. Per germline, CDR1 SQVTM and CDR2 ANQGSEA. The CDR3 is made up of 15 amino acids.

This rearrangement joins TRBV4-1 to TRBJ1-6; D call uncertain. V lost 4 bases and J 6 bases, leaving 13 bases between the germline ends. The CDR3 extends over 15 amino acids. Germline CDR1 MGHRA, CDR2 YSYEKL. CDR3 sequence (DNA): TGCGCCAGCAGCCCAGTGGTGGGCCCTAATTCACCCCTCCACTTT. It yields the protein CASSPVVGPNSPLHF.

The V gene is TRBV29-1, the J gene TRBJ2-2; D is perhaps TRBD1 or TRBD2 (7 bases each). The V end lost 6 bases, the J end lost 6 bases, and 14 bases lay between the germline ends. From germline, CDR1 is SQVTM and CDR2 ANQGSEA. The CDR3 consists of 13 residues. The chain's CDR3 is CSVPRGGPGELFF. Here the CDR3 DNA reads TGCAGCGTCCCCAGGGGGGGGCCCGGGGAGCTGTTTTTT.

V gene TRBV29-1 combines with J gene TRBJ1-2; D is uncertain. Trimming removed 3 bases from V and 7 bases from J, with 12 bases in between. Germline CDR1 reads SQVTM; CDR2 reads ANQGSEA. The CDR3 length is 12 residues. The CDR3 protein is CSVDRVDGGYTF. CDR3 in DNA: TGCAGCGTTGACAGAGTAGATGGTGGCTACACCTTC.

The CDR3 reads CASSQEMVGSYEQYF. The CDR3 DNA is TGCGCCAGCAGCCAAGAAATGGTCGGCTCCTACGAGCAGTACTTC. The chain recombines TRBV4-1 with TRBJ2-7; no definite D call. Germline V lookup: CDR1 MGHRA, CDR2 YSYEKL. The CDR3 runs to 15 residues. V lost 0 bases and J lost 0, with 9 bases in between.

This chain connects TRBV2 to TRBJ2-5; D call uncertain. CDR3 length: 13 residues. Germline lookup yields CDR1 SNHLY and CDR2 FYNNEI. The ends were cut back, 10 bases at V and 1 base at J, with 13 bases in the middle. The CDR3 region is CAILPGPQETQYF. The DNA of the CDR3 is TGTGCCATTCTGCCGGGTCCCCAAGAGACCCAGTACTTC.

Concerning this clonotype: Compared with germline, one end of the junction differs, possibly owing to a read error. The chain couples TRBV9 to TRBJ2-2; the match to TRBD2 covers 12 bases. From germline, CDR1 is SGDLS and CDR2 YYNGEE. The CDR3 loop spans 17 amino acids. The CDR3 here is CASSSRTSGMNTGELLF. As DNA, the CDR3 is TGTGCCAGCAGCTCCCGGACTAGCGGGATGAACACCGGGGAGCTGCTTTTT.

The rearrangement uses TRBV5-6 and TRBJ1-4; TRBD1 is a possible D gene (6 bases). The CDR3 loop spans 16 amino acids. V lost 0 bases to trimming and J lost 2 bases, with 11 bases between them. Looked up from germline, CDR1 is SGHDT and CDR2 is YYEEEE. The CDR3 sequence: CASSLEGEGTNEKLFF. CDR3 nucleotide sequence: TGTGCCAGCAGCTTGGAGGGGGAGGGGACTAATGAAAAACTGTTTTTT.

J is TRBJ2-7 and V is TRBV9; D not resolved. This CDR3 region has 13 residues. Per germline, CDR1 SGDLS and CDR2 YYNGEE. The ends were cut back, 4 bases at V and 2 bases at J, with 10 bases in the middle. For the CDR3, the DNA is TGTGCCAGCAGCCCGGACGGGCCCTACGAGCAGTACTTC. Its protein product is CASSPDGPYEQYF. Full variable domain (outside the CDR3, taken from reference TRBV9 and TRBJ2-7): DSGVTQTPKHLITATGQRVTLRCSPRSGDLSVYWYQQSLDQGLQFLIQYYNGEERAKGNILERFSAQQFPDLHSELNLSSLELGDSALYFCASSPDGPYEQYFGPGTRLTVT.

This clonotype was observed a single time. V usage is TRBV29-1 and J usage is TRBJ2-7; D gene ambiguous. Germline loops: CDR1 SQVTM, CDR2 ANQGSEA. Trimming removed 6 bases from V and 3 bases from J, with 9 bases in between. The CDR3 spans 11 residues. CDR3 in DNA: TGCAGCGTCTTTTTAGGCTACGAGCAGTACTTC. Translating gives CSVFLGYEQYF.